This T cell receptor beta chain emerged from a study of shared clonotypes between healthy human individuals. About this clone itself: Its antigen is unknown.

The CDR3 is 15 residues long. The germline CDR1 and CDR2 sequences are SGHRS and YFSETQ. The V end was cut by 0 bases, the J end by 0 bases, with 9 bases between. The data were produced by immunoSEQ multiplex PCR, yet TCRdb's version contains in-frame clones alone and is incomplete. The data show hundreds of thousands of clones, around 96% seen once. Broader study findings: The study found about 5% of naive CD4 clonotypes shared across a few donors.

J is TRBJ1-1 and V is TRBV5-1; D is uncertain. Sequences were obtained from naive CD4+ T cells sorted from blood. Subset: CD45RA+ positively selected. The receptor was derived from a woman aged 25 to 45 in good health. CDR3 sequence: CASSLADRMNTEAFF. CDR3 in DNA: TGCGCCAGCAGCTTGGCCGATAGGATGAACACTGAAGCTTTCTTT.